This T cell receptor beta chain was sequenced during a study of shared clonotypes between healthy human individuals. Assay used: immunoSEQ multiplex PCR; TCRdb lists only in-frame clones, some missing. The repertoire holds 2 million to 2.5 million clones, with almost 96% as singletons. This clone has just one count. No antigen is known for it. This CDR3 has 14 residues. General study points: The rarefaction results pointed to incomplete sorted-subset sequencing despite large depth. Naive subsets tended to show greater estimated richness than memory subsets.

Material: naive CD4+ T cells sorted from blood. Subset of the sample: CD45RA+ positively selected. The TCR comes from a young man in good health. The chain couples TRBV21-1 to TRBJ2-3; TRBD2 is the table's D call, not checked against the DNA. TRBV21-1 is assigned pseudogene status. The chain's CDR3 is CASSKELLTDTQYF. CDR3 coding DNA: TGTGCCAGCAGCAAAGAGCTCCTCACAGATACGCAGTATTTT.